This entry is about one T cell receptor beta chain. Its antigen remains unidentified. Genomic DNA of every subset was divided equally among multiple immunoSEQ plates. The method was immunoSEQ multiplex PCR; TCRdb's version includes in-frame clones alone and lacks a portion of them. This table has around 990,000 clones, 60% to 80% appearing once. The CD4+ fraction was divided into a CD45RA+ naive subset and a CD45RA-negative memory subset. The data derive from a study of shared clonotypes between healthy human individuals. Study observations and caveats: The sampled material consisted only of blood, and tissue repertoires are likely to differ.

V gave up 4 bases and J gave up 1 base, with 14 bases separating them. From germline, CDR1 is LNHNV and CDR2 YYDKDF (reference sequence). The CDR3 sequence is 15 residues long. Material for sequencing was memory CD4+ T cells from PBMCs. Subset in this sample: CD45RA-negative fraction. The rearrangement uses TRBV15 and TRBJ2-7; a possible D gene is TRBD2 (5 bases). The receptor was derived from a man between 18 and 29 years old in good health. Some clones in this sample may be carry-over from other donors' samples. CDR3 coding DNA: TGTGCCACCAGCATAGGGCTTAGCGAGTCCTACGAGCAGTACTTC. Protein sequence: CATSIGLSESYEQYF.